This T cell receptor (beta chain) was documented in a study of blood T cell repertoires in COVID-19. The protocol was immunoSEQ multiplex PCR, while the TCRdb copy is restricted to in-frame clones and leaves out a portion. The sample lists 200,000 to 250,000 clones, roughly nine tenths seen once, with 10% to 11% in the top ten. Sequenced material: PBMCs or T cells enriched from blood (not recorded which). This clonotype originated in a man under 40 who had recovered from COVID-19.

DNA of the CDR3: TGTGCCAGCTCACCACCGGGACAGGGGTTCACTGAAGCTTTCTTT. Protein: CASSPPGQGFTEAFF. V usage is TRBV18 and J usage is TRBJ1-1, with 10 positions matching TRBD1. The CDR3 covers 15 residues. V was clipped by 0 bases and J by 4 bases; unmatched bases: 2. Per germline, CDR1 KGHSH and CDR2 LQKENI. Based on the CDR3 plus reference TRBV18 and TRBJ1-1, the full variable domain is NAGVMQNPRHLVRRRGQEARLRCSPMKGHSHVYWYRQLPEEGLKFMVYLQKENIIDESGMPKERFSAEFPKEGPSILRIQQVVRGDSAAYFCASSPPGQGFTEAFFGQGTRLTVV.